The T cell receptor beta chain under discussion was sequenced for a study of blood T cell repertoires in COVID-19. Turning to the study itself: The United States, Italy and Spain provided the acute and convalescent COVID-19 samples.

One Seattle source followed patients from active infection through their disease course. This clone has a single count. In the source study's methods: Estimation of nucleated cell counts was performed using reference gene primer amplification. The table came from immunoSEQ multiplex PCR; TCRdb's copy has only in-frame clones and leaves some out. The V and J calls and the clone size are those of that table, but D and trimming were determined from the DNA. The sample has hundreds of thousands of clones, 75% to 90% seen once. CDR3 length equals 17 residues. The V end lost 0 bases, the J end lost 0 bases, and 10 bases lay between the germline ends. The germline CDR1 and CDR2 sequences are SGHRS and YFSETQ.

The receptor was isolated from an older woman with COVID-19, enrolled during active disease. Sequences were obtained from peripheral blood. This rearrangement joins TRBV5-1 to TRBJ1-6; D possibly corresponds to TRBD1 (5 bases). CDR3 nucleotides: TGCGCCAGCAGCTTGGACAGGCCGAGCTCCTATAATTCACCCCTCCACTTT. Translation gives CASSLDRPSSYNSPLHF.